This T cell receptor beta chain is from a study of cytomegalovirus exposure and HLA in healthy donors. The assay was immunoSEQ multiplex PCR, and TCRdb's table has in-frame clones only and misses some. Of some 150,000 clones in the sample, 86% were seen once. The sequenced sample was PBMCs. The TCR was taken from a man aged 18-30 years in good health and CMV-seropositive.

The CDR3 here is CASSLGAGGPSEQFF. The CDR3 DNA reads TGTGCCAGCAGCTTAGGGGCGGGAGGGCCCTCCGAGCAGTTCTTC. This sequence joins TRBV7-9 and TRBJ2-1; 9 positions match TRBD2. Trimming took 1 base from V and 10 from J; bases not matched to a gene: 8. The CDR3 is 15 amino acids. Per germline, CDR1 SEHNR and CDR2 FQNEAQ (reference sequence).